Following are 10 T cell receptor beta chains from one sample sequenced in a study of cytomegalovirus exposure and HLA in healthy donors. In the PCR, 60 Vbeta and 13 Jbeta primers were used. Here immunoSEQ multiplex PCR was the method, and the copy in TCRdb shows in-frame clones only, minus some. This sample yields around 150,000 clones, of which more than 60% are seen a single time; 4.9% belongs to the top ten. Specimen: PBMCs. Receptors were obtained from a male donor in good health and CMV-seronegative.

This chain links TRBV25-1 with TRBJ2-1, with D unresolved. V was cut by 4 bases and J by 6 bases, with 7 bases left in between. The CDR3 contains 12 residues. The germline CDR1 and CDR2 sequences are MGHDK and SYGVNS. The CDR3 DNA reads TGTGCCAGCAGTGGAACAAGCAATGAGCAGTTCTTC. Translation gives CASSGTSNEQFF.

The chain joins TRBV7-9 to TRBJ2-2, with 8 bases identical to TRBD1. Germline assignment: CDR1 SEHNR and CDR2 FQNEAQ (reference sequence). Unmatched junction bases numbered 11, after V lost 6 bases and J lost 5 bases. CDR3 length equals 16 residues. This CDR3 reads CASRLQGEVVTGELFF. The CDR3 bases are TGTGCCAGCAGGTTACAGGGGGAAGTAGTTACCGGGGAGCTGTTTTTT.

The rearrangement joins TRBV2 to TRBJ2-7; D gene ambiguous. CDR1 and CDR2 from the germline V gene are SNHLY and FYNNEI. Trimming pared 7 bases from V and 3 bases from J, leaving 4 bases between. The CDR3 contains 10 residues. The CDR3 loop reads CASTRYEQYF. The CDR3 DNA follows: TGTGCCAGCACCCGCTACGAGCAGTACTTC.

The chain carries TRBV10-2 and TRBJ2-5; no firm D call. V was pared by 0 bases and J by 5 bases, with 4 bases between. CDR3 length equals 12 residues. CDR1 is WSHSY, CDR2 SAAADI, per germline. CDR3 DNA: TGCGCCAGCAGTGAGTCGAGGGAGACCCAGTACTTC. Residues: CASSESRETQYF.

This clone occurred a few times. The J gene is TRBJ1-1, the V gene TRBV5-5; unclear D gene. Germline lookup yields CDR1 SGHKS and CDR2 YYEKEE (reference sequence). The length of the CDR3 is 11 residues. Trimming removed 2 bases from V and 6 bases from J, with 5 bases in between. CDR3 protein: CASSLTAEAFF. CDR3 nucleotides: TGTGCCAGCAGCTTAACAGCTGAAGCTTTCTTT.

V usage is TRBV7-9 and J usage is TRBJ2-5, with D tentatively TRBD2 (6 bases). The ends were cut back, 7 bases at V and 2 bases at J, with 26 bases in the middle. CDR3 length equals 18 residues. The germline gives CDR1 SEHNR, CDR2 FQNEAQ (reference sequence). The CDR3 spells CASTEREEGSPLQETQYF. CDR3 coding DNA: TGTGCCAGCACCGAAAGGGAGGAGGGGTCCCCCTTACAAGAGACCCAGTACTTC.

The rearrangement joins TRBV6-1 to TRBJ1-3; D is unresolved. Trimming shortened V by 0 bases and J by 6 bases, and 9 bases separated the two germline ends. The CDR3 has 14 residues. Germline V gives CDR1 MNHNS, CDR2 SASEGT. CDR3 protein: CASSEALQTNTIYF. The CDR3 DNA sequence: TGTGCCAGCAGTGAAGCGCTACAGACAAACACCATATATTTT.

This sequence joins TRBV13 and TRBJ2-1, with TRBD1 as a possible D gene (5 bases). V was shortened by 1 base and J by 6 bases, with 10 bases between the two germline ends. Germline CDR1 reads PRHDT; CDR2 reads FYEKMQ (reference sequence). CDR3 length equals 14 residues. The CDR3 region is CASSLETGINEQFF. The CDR3 DNA is TGTGCCAGCAGCTTAGAAACAGGAATCAATGAGCAGTTCTTC. Full variable domain (rest looked up from reference TRBV13 and TRBJ2-1): AAGVIQSPRHLIKEKRETATLKCYPIPRHDTVYWYQQGPGQDPQFLISFYEKMQSDKGSIPDRFSAQQFSDYHSELNMSSLELGDSALYFCASSLETGINEQFFGPGTRLTVL.

The chain is built from TRBV11-2 and TRBJ2-7; D may be TRBD2 (5 bases). This CDR3 has 16 amino acids. V lost 1 base and J lost 0, with 13 bases in between. CDR1 is SGHAT and CDR2 is FQNNGV in the germline V gene. DNA of the CDR3: TGTGCCAGCAGCTTAGGTGCGGGCGCGACCTCCTACGAGCAGTACTTC. Its translation is CASSLGAGATSYEQYF.

This clone has more than one count but fewer than ten. This rearrangement joins TRBV10-3 to TRBJ2-3; 11 bases are shared with TRBD2. This CDR3 region has 18 residues. The ends lost 2 bases at V and 0 bases at J; junction bases unmatched: 7. Germline V gene data show CDR1 as ENHRY and CDR2 as SYGVKD. The CDR3 region is CAISERASGGSSTDTQYF. CDR3 nucleotide sequence: TGTGCCATCAGTGAGCGGGCTAGCGGGGGGTCTAGCACAGATACGCAGTATTTT.